The sequence of this TCR beta chain was determined in a study of T-cell memory formation after mild COVID-19. The wider study: Clustering of TCRs was largely donor specific.

A few counts support this clonotype. Its specificity is not known. The study, taken as a whole, reports: Clones contracting over day 15 to 85 were CD4/CD8 balanced, with later expanders leaning CD4+. In pre-infection memory, a portion of responding clones appeared, which suggested that cross-reactive memory joined.

A 5'RACE reaction primed in the constant segment made cDNA libraries of TCR alpha and TCR beta, and these carried sample barcodes and UMIs. TCRdb reprocessed the 5' RACE reads via MiXCR and lists one record per CDR3 protein. The data show 190,000 or so distinct CDR3 sequences, about a fifth seen once. This CDR3 region has 15 residues. CDR1 MNHNS and CDR2 SASEGT come from the germline V gene. With V trimmed by 5 bases and J by 6 bases, 11 bases remained unmatched. The rearrangement uses TRBV6-1 and TRBJ1-2; TRBD1 aligns across 8 bases. The receptor comes from an adult woman who had mild COVID-19 (a few samples of this study predate the infection). Cell type and time point are not known. The sequencing sample was made of PBMCs or a T cell subset sorted from them (not recorded which). CDR3 sequence (DNA): TGTGCCAGCAGTTACGACAGGGGAAAGGCCGATGGCTACACCTTC. Translated: CASSYDRGKADGYTF.